A single sample is the source of the 19 T cell receptor beta chains below, sequenced in a study of OX40 agonist ivuxolimab in advanced cancers. The data were produced by immunoSEQ multiplex PCR, yet TCRdb's version contains in-frame clones alone and is incomplete. Here the sample spans about 79,000 clones, roughly 85% being singletons. Source: CD4+ or CD8+ T cells sorted from blood, taken in a trial of the OX40 agonist ivuxolimab. These TCRs come from an adult with an advanced solid tumor such as melanoma, head and neck, liver or kidney cancer.

The gene calls are TRBV11-1 and TRBJ2-1, with 11 bases lining up with TRBD2. The junction had 4 bases not matched to a gene; V was cut back by 8 bases and J by 1 base. There are 15 residues in the CDR3. Germline V lookup: CDR1 SGHAT, CDR2 FQDESV (reference sequence). CDR3 DNA sequence: TGTGCCAGCGGCGGGACTAGCGGATCCTACAATGAGCAGTTCTTC. Translated, it gives CASGGTSGSYNEQFF.

The genes are TRBV6-1 and TRBJ1-2, with D tentatively TRBD1 (5 bases). Germline V gene sequence: CDR1 MNHNS, CDR2 SASEGT. The CDR3 is made up of 16 amino acids. Trimming shortened V by 3 bases and J by 4 bases, and 18 bases separated the two germline ends. This chain's CDR3 is CASSDAPGPGGYGYTF. Here the CDR3 DNA reads TGTGCCAGCAGTGACGCCCCCGGCCCCGGGGGCTATGGCTACACCTTC.

This sequence joins TRBV29-1 and TRBJ1-2; 7 bases agree with TRBD1. V shed 7 bases and J 7 bases; nucleotides not matched to a gene: 12. CDR1 is SQVTM, CDR2 ANQGSEA, per germline. CDR3 length: 13 residues. CDR3 sequence: CSARTTGSSGYTF. The CDR3 region has the DNA TGCAGCGCCCGAACGACAGGGTCAAGTGGCTACACCTTC.

This chain uses TRBV7-9 with TRBJ2-3, with a weak D call TRBD1 (6 bases). CDR1 is SEHNR, CDR2 FQNEAQ, per germline (reference sequence). The CDR3 has 14 residues. V lost 2 bases and J lost 4, with 10 bases in between. The CDR3 DNA sequence: TGTGCCAGCAGCTTACAAGGGGGAGCAGATACGCAGTATTTT. Protein sequence: CASSLQGGADTQYF.

The chain links TRBV28 to TRBJ1-2; TRBD1 matches at 11 bases. CDR1 is MDHEN, CDR2 SYDVKM, per germline. V was pared by 6 bases and J by 4 bases, with 7 bases of the junction left unmatched. This CDR3 contains 15 residues. The DNA for the CDR3 is TGTGCCAGCAGGCGGCGGGACAGGGGGTTCTATGGCTACACCTTC. Amino acids: CASRRRDRGFYGYTF.

The chain recombines TRBV10-3 with TRBJ2-3; 12 bases map to TRBD2. The CDR3 length is 18 residues. V lost 10 bases and J lost 4; bases outside the gene matches: 18. Germline loops: CDR1 ENHRY, CDR2 SYGVKD. CDR3 loop: CATRGAVTSGSRSDTQYF. The CDR3 DNA sequence: TGTGCCACTAGGGGGGCTGTGACTAGCGGGAGTCGTTCAGATACGCAGTATTTT.

This chain's CDR3 is CASSLDVAGFGAFF. The CDR3 region has the DNA TGTGCCAGCAGCTTAGATGTAGCGGGGTTCGGAGCTTTCTTT. V is TRBV11-2 and J is TRBJ1-1; D not certain. The germline V gene has CDR1 SGHAT and CDR2 FQNNGV. The ends were cut back, 0 bases at V and 10 bases at J, with 15 bases in the middle. The CDR3 sequence is 14 residues long.

In its sample, this clone was seen once. This chain joins TRBV6-1 and TRBJ2-7; D unresolved. The V end was cut by 1 base, the J end by 6 bases, with 13 bases between. The germline gives CDR1 MNHNS, CDR2 SASEGT. This CDR3 spans 14 amino acids. CDR3 coding DNA: TGTGCCAGCAGTGAAGGGGGTTTTGTGGCCGAGCAGTACTTC. Translated, it gives CASSEGGFVAEQYF.

The rearrangement joins TRBV19 to TRBJ2-7, with 7 positions matching TRBD2. Unmatched junction bases numbered 4, after V lost 4 bases and J lost 1 base. The CDR3 extends over 14 amino acids. Germline V gene data show CDR1 as LNHDA and CDR2 as SQIVND (reference sequence). Here the CDR3 reads CASSTSGNSYEQYF. In DNA, the CDR3 is TGTGCCAGTAGTACGAGCGGGAATTCCTACGAGCAGTACTTC.

The chain uses TRBV5-6 and TRBJ2-2; 11 nucleotides align to TRBD2. The V and J ends lost 3 bases and 3 bases, in that order; junction bases with no gene match: 7. This CDR3 has 17 residues. CDR1 is SGHDT, CDR2 YYEEEE, per germline. CDR3 residues: CASSSGVAGGDTGELFF. CDR3 nucleotide sequence: TGTGCCAGCAGCTCAGGTGTAGCGGGAGGGGACACCGGGGAGCTGTTTTTT.

This chain joins TRBV7-2 and TRBJ2-7; D is unclear. The CDR3 totals 13 residues. The V end lost 5 bases, the J end lost 7 bases, and 15 bases lay between the germline ends. From germline, CDR1 is SGHTA and CDR2 FQGNSA. The CDR3 sequence: CASSPTANLEQYF. CDR3 nucleotide sequence: TGTGCCAGCAGCCCAACCGCTAATCTGGAGCAGTACTTC.

The gene calls are TRBV11-3 and TRBJ2-1; D is unresolved. Germline V gene data show CDR1 as SGHNT and CDR2 as YENEEA. V was pared by 4 bases and J by 0 bases, with 10 bases between. The CDR3 sequence is 15 residues long. CDR3 in DNA: TGTGCCAGCAGCTCCCAAGAACACTCCTACAATGAGCAGTTCTTC. Translated, it gives CASSSQEHSYNEQFF. The variable domain in full, with the rest retrieved from reference TRBV11-3 and TRBJ2-1, is EAGVVQSPRYKIIEKKQPVAFWCNPISGHNTLYWYLQNLGQGPELLIRYENEEAVDDSQLPKDRFSAERLKGVDSTLKIQPAELGDSAVYLCASSSQEHSYNEQFFGPGTRLTVL.

V and J are TRBV7-2 and TRBJ2-1, with 8 bases identical to TRBD1. CDR1 SGHTA and CDR2 FQGNSA come from the germline V gene. The CDR3 totals 13 residues. J lost 10 bases, V lost 1 base, and 3 bases had no gene match. This CDR3 is CASSLGRGLEQFF. The CDR3, as DNA: TGTGCCAGCAGCTTAGGCAGGGGGCTGGAGCAGTTCTTC.

This sequence joins TRBV11-2 and TRBJ2-7; the match to TRBD1 covers 9 bases. Trimming cost V 6 bases and J 0 bases; bases outside gene matches: 9. Germline V gene lookup returns CDR1 SGHAT and CDR2 FQNNGV. This CDR3 is built from 16 residues. CDR3 nucleotide sequence: TGTGCCAGCAGGATGTCCGGGACAGGGATCTCCTACGAGCAGTACTTC. Its translation is CASRMSGTGISYEQYF. Together with reference TRBV11-2 and TRBJ2-7, the CDR3 gives the full variable domain: EAGVAQSPRYKIIEKRQSVAFWCNPISGHATLYWYQQILGQGPKLLIQFQNNGVVDDSQLPKDRFSAERLKGVDSTLKIQPAKLEDSAVYLCASRMSGTGISYEQYFGPGTRLTVT.

This clone was found a few times. The chain carries TRBV10-2 and TRBJ2-7; 7 nucleotides line up with TRBD2. Germline V gene sequence: CDR1 WSHSY, CDR2 SAAADI. Germline trimming cut 10 bases from V and 6 bases from J; bases unmatched to any gene: 12. This CDR3 is built from 13 residues. CDR3 nucleotide sequence: TGCGCCACCTCGGAGGAGGGAGGGACCGAGCAGTACTTC. It codes for CATSEEGGTEQYF.

The rearrangement joins TRBV11-2 to TRBJ2-3; possible D gene TRBD1, 6 bases. The CDR3 runs 15 residues. The germline gives CDR1 SGHAT, CDR2 FQNNGV. Trimming took off 4 bases at V and 0 bases at J, with 11 bases between the two ends. The CDR3 DNA reads TGTGCCAGCAGCTCGGGACAAACTAGCACAGATACGCAGTATTTT. Protein sequence: CASSSGQTSTDTQYF.

This clone was counted only a few times. The chain is built from TRBV5-6 and TRBJ2-7; 14 nucleotides line up with TRBD2. The CDR3 extends over 18 amino acids. V was clipped by 4 bases and J by 5 bases; unmatched bases: 14. CDR1 and CDR2 from the germline V gene are SGHDT and YYEEEE. CDR3 protein: CASSRSGLAGVFSDEQYF. The CDR3, as DNA: TGTGCCAGCAGCCGATCGGGACTAGCGGGAGTGTTTTCGGACGAGCAGTACTTC.

This rearrangement joins TRBV30 to TRBJ2-1; TRBD2 aligns across 13 bases. J gave up 8 bases and V 3 bases, and 10 bases lay outside the gene matches. CDR1 and CDR2 (germline): GTSNPN, SVGIG (reference sequence). The CDR3 covers 16 residues. The CDR3 bases are TGTGCCTGGAGCGCTTACGGACTAGCGGGAGTGTATGAGCAGTTCTTC. The encoded protein is CAWSAYGLAGVYEQFF. The entire variable domain, with the rest obtained from reference TRBV30 and TRBJ2-1, is as follows: SQTIHQWPATLVQPVGSPLSLECTVEGTSNPNLYWYRQAAGRGLQLLFYSVGIGQISSEVPQNLSASRPQDRQFILSSKKLLLSDSGFYLCAWSAYGLAGVYEQFFGPGTRLTVL.

The chain joins TRBV19 to TRBJ2-2, with D unresolved. Trimming shortened V by 7 bases and J by 1 base, and 10 bases separated the two germline ends. The CDR3 extends over 14 amino acids. The germline V gene has CDR1 LNHDA and CDR2 SQIVND (reference sequence). In DNA form, the CDR3 reads TGTGCCAGTACATCCGGGCTGAACACCGGGGAGCTGTTTTTT. This gives the protein CASTSGLNTGELFF. Drawing the rest from reference TRBV19 and TRBJ2-2, the complete variable domain is DGGITQSPKYLFRKEGQNVTLSCEQNLNHDAMYWYRQDPGQGLRLIYYSQIVNDFQKGDIAEGYSVSREKKESFPLTVTSAQKNPTAFYLCASTSGLNTGELFFGEGSRLTVL.